This T cell receptor (beta chain) was identified in a study of blood T cell repertoires in COVID-19. Study-level information: Both acute and convalescent COVID-19 samples were obtained from the United States, Italy and Spain. The analysed material was cDNA or gDNA that came from T cells, B-cell-depleted T cells, or PBMCs.

The germline V and J ends were trimmed by 3 bases and 6 bases, with 15 bases remaining between them. The CDR3 length is 15 residues. Germline V gene data show CDR1 as LNHDA and CDR2 as SQIVND (reference sequence). Authors' analysis steps: Reference gene primer amplification in the assay estimated nucleated cell counts. Using immunoSEQ multiplex PCR, the repertoire was profiled, and TCRdb retains in-frame clones only, with some absent. The V and J calls and clone size were taken over from that table, and D and trimming were inferred from the DNA. This sample has over 200,000 clones, with more than 70% found just once.

Sequenced sample: peripheral blood. The receptor was isolated from a man aged 35 to 55 with active or convalescent COVID-19. This sequence joins TRBV19 and TRBJ2-1, with a tentative D call TRBD1 (5 bases). This CDR3 is CASSMGPGYSNEQFF. The CDR3 DNA sequence: TGTGCCAGTAGTATGGGGCCAGGGTATAGCAATGAGCAGTTCTTC.